This TCR beta chain originates from a study of cytomegalovirus exposure and HLA in healthy donors. Overall study context: Unique TCRs from HLA-typed donors, 70 million to 100 million of them, were held in an early data release.

Germline CDR1 MDHEN, CDR2 SYDVKM. The CDR3 covers 14 residues. Deletions cut 2 bases from V and 8 bases from J, with 12 bases between. Amplification used 60 Vbeta primers and 13 Jbeta primers. The data were produced by immunoSEQ multiplex PCR, yet TCRdb's version contains in-frame clones alone and is incomplete. The table shows about 160,000 clones, with around 83% occurring only once. Concerning this clone: Its antigen is as yet unknown.

Whole-study findings and limits: Presence/absence analyses assumed roughly uniform sequencing depth across donors, which may not hold. Researchers reported that a few CMV-associated chains were confirmed in vitro as CMV antigen-specific. The Asian-associated ancestry cluster reportedly had fewer N-insertions than the roughly 670-donor mean in a later analysis.

Source material: PBMCs. The chain combines TRBV28 with TRBJ1-4; D may be TRBD1 (5 bases). This TCR came from a man aged 50 to 59 in good health and CMV-seropositive. For the CDR3, the DNA is TGTGCCAGCAGTTTAGAAGGGGTACGGGAAAAACTGTTTTTT. Translated, it gives CASSLEGVREKLFF.